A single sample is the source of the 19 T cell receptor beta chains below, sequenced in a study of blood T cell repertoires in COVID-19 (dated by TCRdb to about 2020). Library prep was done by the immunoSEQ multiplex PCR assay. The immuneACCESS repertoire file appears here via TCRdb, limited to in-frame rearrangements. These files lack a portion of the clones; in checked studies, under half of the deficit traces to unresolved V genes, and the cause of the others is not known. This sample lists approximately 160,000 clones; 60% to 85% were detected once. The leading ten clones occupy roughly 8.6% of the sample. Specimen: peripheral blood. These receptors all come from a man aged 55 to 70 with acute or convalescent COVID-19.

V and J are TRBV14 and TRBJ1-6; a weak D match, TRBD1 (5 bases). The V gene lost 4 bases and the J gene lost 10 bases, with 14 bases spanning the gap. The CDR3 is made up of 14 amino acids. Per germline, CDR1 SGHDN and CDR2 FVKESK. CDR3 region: CASSPRERGSPLHF. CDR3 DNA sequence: TGTGCCAGCAGCCCCCGGGAGCGGGGCTCACCCCTCCACTTT.

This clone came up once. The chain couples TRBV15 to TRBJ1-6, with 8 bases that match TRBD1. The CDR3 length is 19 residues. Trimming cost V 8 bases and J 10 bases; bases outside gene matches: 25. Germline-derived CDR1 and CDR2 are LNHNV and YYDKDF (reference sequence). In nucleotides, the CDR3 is TGTGCCACCTCCACCCGAGGACAGGGATCTTTGGGTGGAAGGTCACCCCTCCACTTT. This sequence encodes CATSTRGQGSLGGRSPLHF.

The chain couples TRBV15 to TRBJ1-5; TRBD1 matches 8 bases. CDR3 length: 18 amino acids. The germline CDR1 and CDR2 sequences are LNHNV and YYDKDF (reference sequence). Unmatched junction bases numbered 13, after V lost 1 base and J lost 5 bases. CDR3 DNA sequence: TGTGCCACCAGCAGAGGGAGCGGTGGCAGGGGGCTTCATCAGCCCCAGCATTTT. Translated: CATSRGSGGRGLHQPQHF.

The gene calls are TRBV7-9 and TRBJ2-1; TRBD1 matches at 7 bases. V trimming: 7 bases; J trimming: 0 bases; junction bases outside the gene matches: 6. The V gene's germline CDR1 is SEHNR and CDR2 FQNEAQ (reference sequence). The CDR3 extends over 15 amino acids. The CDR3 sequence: CASTRGQASYNEQFF. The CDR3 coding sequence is TGTGCCAGCACAAGAGGACAGGCCTCCTACAATGAGCAGTTCTTC.

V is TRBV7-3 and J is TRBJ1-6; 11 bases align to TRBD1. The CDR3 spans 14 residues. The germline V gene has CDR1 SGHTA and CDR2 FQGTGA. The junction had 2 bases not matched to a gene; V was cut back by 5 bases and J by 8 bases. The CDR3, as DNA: TGTGCCAGCAGCAAGGGACAGGGGGATTCACCCCTCCACTTT. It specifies CASSKGQGDSPLHF.

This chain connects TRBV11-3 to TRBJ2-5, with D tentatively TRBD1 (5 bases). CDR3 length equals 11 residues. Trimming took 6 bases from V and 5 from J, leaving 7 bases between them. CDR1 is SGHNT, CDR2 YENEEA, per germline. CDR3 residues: CASSSGETQYF. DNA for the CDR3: TGTGCCAGCAGTTCAGGGGAGACCCAGTACTTC.

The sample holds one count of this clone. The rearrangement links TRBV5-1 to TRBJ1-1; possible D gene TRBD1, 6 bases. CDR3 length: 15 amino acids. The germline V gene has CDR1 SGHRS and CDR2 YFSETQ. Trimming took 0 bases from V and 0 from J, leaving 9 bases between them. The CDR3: CASSLVGGLNTEAFF. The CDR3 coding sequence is TGCGCCAGCAGCTTGGTAGGGGGATTGAACACTGAAGCTTTCTTT.

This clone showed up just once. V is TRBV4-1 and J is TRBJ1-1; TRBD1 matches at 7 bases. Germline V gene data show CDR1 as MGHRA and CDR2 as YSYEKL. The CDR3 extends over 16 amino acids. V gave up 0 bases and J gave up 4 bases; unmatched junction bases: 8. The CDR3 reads CASSQELTGFGTEAFF. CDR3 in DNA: TGCGCCAGCAGCCAAGAACTGACAGGGTTTGGCACTGAAGCTTTCTTT.

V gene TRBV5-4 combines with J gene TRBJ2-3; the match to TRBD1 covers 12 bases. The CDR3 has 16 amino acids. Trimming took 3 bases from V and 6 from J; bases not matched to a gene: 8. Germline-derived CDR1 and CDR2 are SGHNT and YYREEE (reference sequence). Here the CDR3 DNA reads TGTGCCAGCAGCTCGGGACAGGGGGCCCTCGGGGATACGCAGTATTTT. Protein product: CASSSGQGALGDTQYF.

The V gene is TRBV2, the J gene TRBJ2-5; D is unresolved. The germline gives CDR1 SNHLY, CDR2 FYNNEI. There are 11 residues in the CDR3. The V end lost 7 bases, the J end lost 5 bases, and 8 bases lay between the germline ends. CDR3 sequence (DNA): TGTGCCAGCAATTTTATGGAGACCCAGTACTTC. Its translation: CASNFMETQYF. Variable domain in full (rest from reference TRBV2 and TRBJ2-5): EPEVTQTPSHQVTQMGQEVILRCVPISNHLYFYWYRQILGQKVEFLVSFYNNEISEKSEIFDDQFSVERPDGSNFTLKIRSTKLEDSAMYFCASNFMETQYFGPGTRLLVL.

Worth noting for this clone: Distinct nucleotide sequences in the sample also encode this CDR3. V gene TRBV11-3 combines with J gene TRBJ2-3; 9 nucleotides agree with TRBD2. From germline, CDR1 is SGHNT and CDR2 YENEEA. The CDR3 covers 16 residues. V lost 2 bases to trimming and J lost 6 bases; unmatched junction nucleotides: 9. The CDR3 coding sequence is TGTGCCAGCAGCTTACGCAGCGGGGGGTCCGGGGATACGCAGTATTTT. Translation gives CASSLRSGGSGDTQYF.

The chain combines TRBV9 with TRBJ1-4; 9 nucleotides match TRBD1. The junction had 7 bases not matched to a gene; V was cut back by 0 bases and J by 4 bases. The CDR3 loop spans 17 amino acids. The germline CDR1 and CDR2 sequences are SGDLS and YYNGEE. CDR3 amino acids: CASSVGGTGLDNEKLFF. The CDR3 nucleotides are TGTGCCAGCAGCGTAGGGGGGACAGGGCTTGATAATGAAAAACTGTTTTTT.

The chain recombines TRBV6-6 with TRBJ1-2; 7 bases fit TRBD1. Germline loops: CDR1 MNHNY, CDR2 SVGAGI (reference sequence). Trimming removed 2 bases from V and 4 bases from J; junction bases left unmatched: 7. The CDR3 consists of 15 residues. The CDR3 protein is CASSYNRGQSYGYTF. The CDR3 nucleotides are TGTGCCAGCAGTTACAACAGGGGACAGAGCTATGGCTACACCTTC.

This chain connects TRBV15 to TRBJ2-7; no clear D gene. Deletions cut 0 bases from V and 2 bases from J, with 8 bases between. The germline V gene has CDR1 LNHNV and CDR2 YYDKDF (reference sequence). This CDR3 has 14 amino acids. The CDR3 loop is CATSRDNIAYEQYF. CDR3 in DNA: TGTGCCACCAGCAGAGATAACATCGCCTACGAGCAGTACTTC.

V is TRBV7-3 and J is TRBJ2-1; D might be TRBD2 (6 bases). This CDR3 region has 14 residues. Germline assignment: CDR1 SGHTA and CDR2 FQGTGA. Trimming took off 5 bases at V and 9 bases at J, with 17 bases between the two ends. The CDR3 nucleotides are TGTGCCAGCAGCCTATCTAGCGTGGAACCTGAGCAGTTCTTC. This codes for CASSLSSVEPEQFF.

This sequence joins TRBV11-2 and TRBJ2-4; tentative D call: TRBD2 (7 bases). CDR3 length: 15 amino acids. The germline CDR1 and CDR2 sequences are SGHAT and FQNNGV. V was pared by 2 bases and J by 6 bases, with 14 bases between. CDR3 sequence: CASSLFGGPGNIQYF. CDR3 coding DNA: TGTGCCAGCAGCTTATTCGGGGGGCCGGGAAACATTCAGTACTTC.

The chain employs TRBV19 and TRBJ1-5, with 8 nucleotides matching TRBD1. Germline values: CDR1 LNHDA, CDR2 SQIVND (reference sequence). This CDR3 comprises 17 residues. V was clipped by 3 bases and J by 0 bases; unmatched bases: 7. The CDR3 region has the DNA TGTGCCAGTAGTATGTCAGGGGGCAGTTATAGCAATCAGCCCCAGCATTTT. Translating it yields CASSMSGGSYSNQPQHF.

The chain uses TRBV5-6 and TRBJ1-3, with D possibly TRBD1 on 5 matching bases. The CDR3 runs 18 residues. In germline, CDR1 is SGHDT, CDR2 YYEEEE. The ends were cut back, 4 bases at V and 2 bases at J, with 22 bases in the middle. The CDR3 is CASSPARGRGDAGNTIYF. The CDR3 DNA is TGTGCCAGCAGCCCCGCTCGTGGTCGGGGGGACGCTGGAAACACCATATATTTT.

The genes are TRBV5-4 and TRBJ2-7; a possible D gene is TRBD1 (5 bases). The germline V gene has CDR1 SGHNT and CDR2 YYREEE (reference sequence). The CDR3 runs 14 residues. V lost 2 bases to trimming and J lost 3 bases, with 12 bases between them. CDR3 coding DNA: TGTGCCAGCAGCTTTCAGGGTTATGACTACGAGCAGTACTTC. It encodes CASSFQGYDYEQYF.